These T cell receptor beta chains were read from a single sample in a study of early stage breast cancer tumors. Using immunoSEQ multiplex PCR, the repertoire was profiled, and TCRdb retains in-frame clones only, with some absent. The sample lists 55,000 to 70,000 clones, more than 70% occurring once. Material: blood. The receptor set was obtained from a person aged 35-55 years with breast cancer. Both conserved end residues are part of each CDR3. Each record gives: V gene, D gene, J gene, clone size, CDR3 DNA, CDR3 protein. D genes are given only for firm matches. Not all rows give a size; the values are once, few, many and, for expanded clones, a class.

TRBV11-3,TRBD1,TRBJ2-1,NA,TGTGCCAGCAGCTCCGGACAGGGGGATGCGGATGAGCAGTTCTTC,CASSSGQGDADEQFF
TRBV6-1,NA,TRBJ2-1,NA,TGTGCCAGCAGTGTCAGTAGAAGCTCCTACAATGAGCAGTTCTTC,CASSVSRSSYNEQFF
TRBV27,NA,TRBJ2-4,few,TGTGCCAGCAGTGCCCGGACGGTACGAAGGAACATTCAGTACTTC,CASSARTVRRNIQYF
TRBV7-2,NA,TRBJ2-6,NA,TGTGCCAGCAGCTTACCGGGAGTATGGTCTGGGGCCAACGTCCTGACTTTC,CASSLPGVWSGANVLTF
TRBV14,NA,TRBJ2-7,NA,TGTGCCAGCAGCCGGGACTCCGTTCGGTCCTACGAGCAGTACTTC,CASSRDSVRSYEQYF
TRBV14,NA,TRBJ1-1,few,TGTGCCAGCAGCCAATGGCAGTACACTGAAGCTTTCTTT,CASSQWQYTEAFF
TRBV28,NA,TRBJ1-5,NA,TGTGCCAGCAGTTTAGGACGCCTAAATCAGCCCCAGCATTTT,CASSLGRLNQPQHF
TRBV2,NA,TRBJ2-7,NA,TGTGCCAGCAGTTCTCCTAGGTCCTACGAGCAGTACTTC,CASSSPRSYEQYF
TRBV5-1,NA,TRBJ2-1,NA,TGCGCCAGCAGCTTGGCCACCCTCCCAGGCAATGAGCAGTTCTTC,CASSLATLPGNEQFF
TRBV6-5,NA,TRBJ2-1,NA,TGTGCCAGCAGTTACTCTCGAGCGCTCTACAATGAGCAGTTCTTC,CASSYSRALYNEQFF
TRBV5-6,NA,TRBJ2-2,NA,TGTGCCAGCAGCTTGGCGGGACTTTACACCGGGGAGCTGTTTTTT,CASSLAGLYTGELFF
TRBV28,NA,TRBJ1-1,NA,TGTGCCAGCAGTTTAGCGGGACAAAGTAACACTGAAGCTTTCTTT,CASSLAGQSNTEAFF
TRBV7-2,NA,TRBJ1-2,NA,TGTGCCAGCAGCCCCTACGAGGGAGGCTCTGGCTACACCTTC,CASSPYEGGSGYTF
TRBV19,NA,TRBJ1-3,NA,TGTGCCAGTAGTTCCACGTGGTCTGGAAACACCATATATTTT,CASSSTWSGNTIYF